The rows below give T cell receptor beta chains drawn from one sample of a study of shared clonotypes between healthy human individuals. Assay: immunoSEQ multiplex PCR; the TCRdb copy retains only in-frame clones and omits some. The sample gives about 2.4 million clones, over 85% of which show up once; approximately 0.37% is in the top ten. The source material was naive CD4+ T cells from PBMCs. The origin of the receptors is a man aged 18 to 29 in good health. Some clones in this sample may be carry-over from other donors' samples. Each CDR3 is given with its conserved first and last residue. A D gene is named only where the DNA matches it firmly.

CDR3nt	CDR3aa	v_gene	j_gene	d_gene
TGTGCCAGCAGTGATGAAACAGGAGGACAGCCCCAGCATTTT	CASSDETGGQPQHF	TRBV2	TRBJ1-5	.
TGTGCCAGCAGCCCTGGACAGGGTGCCTACAATGAGCAGTTCTTC	CASSPGQGAYNEQFF	TRBV11-2	TRBJ2-1	TRBD1
TGTGCCAGCAGTGAAGCGGGGACATCTCCCAATGGCTACACCTTC	CASSEAGTSPNGYTF	TRBV2	TRBJ1-2	.
TGTGCCAGTAGAACCATGGGGGGACCGCGAGAGACCCAGTACTTC	CASRTMGGPRETQYF	TRBV19	TRBJ2-5	.
TGTGCCAGCTCACCGGGTTGGGGGCGGAATGAAAAACTGTTTTTT	CASSPGWGRNEKLFF	TRBV18	TRBJ1-4	.
TGTGCCAGCAGGTTTAGCGGGAGTTCCTACAATGAGCAGTTCTTC	CASRFSGSSYNEQFF	TRBV27	TRBJ2-1	TRBD2
TGTGCCAGCAGTGAACAGGGGCCTTACGAGCAGTACTTC	CASSEQGPYEQYF	TRBV6-1	TRBJ2-7	.
TGTGCCAGCAGCCCCGGGACAGGGGTTGCAACTAATGAAAAACTGTTTTTT	CASSPGTGVATNEKLFF	TRBV7-6	TRBJ1-4	TRBD1
TGTGCCAGCAGCTTCGGTCCGGGACCGACCTACAATGAGCAGTTCTTC	CASSFGPGPTYNEQFF	TRBV7-3	TRBJ2-1	.
TGTGCCAGCAGCTTCGGGACAGGGACCTACGAGCAGTACTTC	CASSFGTGTYEQYF	TRBV7-9	TRBJ2-7	TRBD1
TGTGCCAGCAGCCAAGTTAGCCCGGGGTATGCCTACGAGCAGTACTTC	CASSQVSPGYAYEQYF	TRBV4-2	TRBJ2-7	.
TGTGCCAGCAGCCGGGATTCGAGTACGCAGTATTTT	CASSRDSSTQYF	TRBV5-4	TRBJ2-3	.
TGTGCCAGCAGCCGGAGACTAGCGGGAGGGCCACGGAATGAGCAGTTCTTC	CASSRRLAGGPRNEQFF	TRBV7-3	TRBJ2-1	TRBD2
TGTGCCAGCAGTGCGGCTAGCGGGCTCGAGCAGTACTTC	CASSAASGLEQYF	TRBV6-5	TRBJ2-7	TRBD2
TGTGCCAGCAGTGAACCCAGGCGGGGCTACTACGAGCAGTACTTC	CASSEPRRGYYEQYF	TRBV6-1	TRBJ2-7	.
TGTGCCAGCAGTTTACGTCCCAGGGGTAGAAGTCAGCCCCAGCATTTT	CASSLRPRGRSQPQHF	TRBV28	TRBJ1-5	.
TGTGCCAGCAGCTCGACCTCGCACCAAGAGACCCAGTACTTC	CASSSTSHQETQYF	TRBV7-7	TRBJ2-5	.
TGTGCCATCAGGGAGTCGGGACTTCAAGAGACCCAGTACTTC	CAIRESGLQETQYF	TRBV10-3	TRBJ2-5	.